This entry lists 21 T cell receptor beta chains sequenced from one sample in a study of sequential checkpoint blockade in melanoma. The treatment denotes: randomized to nivolumab then ipilimumab (arm A) or the reverse (arm B). Some clones are missing from TCRdb's copy, which holds only in-frame ones; the method was immunoSEQ multiplex PCR. The data hold approximately 19,000 clones, with over 65% observed a single time. The source was tumor tissue (inferred from file names), collected from a patient given nivolumab and ipilimumab in sequence. The source is a human donor with melanoma.

V and J are TRBV9 and TRBJ1-2; TRBD1 might be the D (6 bases). With 5 bases removed from V and 3 bases from J, the gap between germline ends came to 11 bases. Germline loops: CDR1 SGDLS, CDR2 YYNGEE. This CDR3 spans 13 amino acids. The CDR3, as DNA: TGTGCCAGCAGTTTGGGACAAGACTATGGCTACACCTTC. This sequence encodes CASSLGQDYGYTF.

The genes are TRBV14 and TRBJ2-5; D unclear. This CDR3 comprises 15 residues. Trimming pared 0 bases from V and 2 bases from J, leaving 10 bases between. Germline lookup yields CDR1 SGHDN and CDR2 FVKESK. The CDR3 DNA reads TGTGCCAGCAGCCAAGATGCAACGGAACAAGAGACCCAGTACTTC. It is translated as CASSQDATEQETQYF.

This chain connects TRBV7-7 to TRBJ2-5; 13 positions agree with TRBD2. Germline-derived CDR1 and CDR2 are SSHAT and FNYEAQ (reference sequence). The CDR3 totals 17 residues. V was clipped by 5 bases and J by 5 bases; unmatched bases: 11. CDR3 bases: TGTGCCAGCAGCACAGCCGGGACTAGCGGGATTCGCGAGACCCAGTACTTC. It is translated as CASSTAGTSGIRETQYF.

This clone came up a few times. The rearrangement links TRBV10-3 to TRBJ2-7; D gene ambiguous. The germline V gene encodes CDR1 ENHRY and CDR2 SYGVKD. CDR3 size: 15 residues. V lost 10 bases and J 3 bases, leaving 22 bases between the germline ends. The CDR3 is CASRIRTDMVYEQYF. The CDR3 nucleotides read TGTGCCAGCCGAATAAGGACCGATATGGTCTACGAGCAGTACTTC.

The genes are TRBV9 and TRBJ2-3; no clear D gene. The CDR3 runs 12 residues. Germline V gene lookup returns CDR1 SGDLS and CDR2 YYNGEE. V gave up 0 bases and J gave up 5 bases, with 4 bases separating them. The DNA for the CDR3 is TGTGCCAGCAGCGTAGCGGGAGATACGCAGTATTTT. Amino acid sequence: CASSVAGDTQYF.

The chain links TRBV7-6 to TRBJ2-6, with D perhaps matching TRBD1 or TRBD2 (5 bases each). Germline assignment: CDR1 SGHVS and CDR2 FNYEAQ. The CDR3 is 16 amino acids. Between the trimmed V and J ends, which lost 5 bases and 0 bases, there was a span of 11 bases. CDR3 sequence reads: CASSPGRGSGANVLTF. The CDR3 coding sequence is TGTGCCAGCAGCCCGGGACGGGGCTCTGGGGCCAACGTCCTGACTTTC.

The chain is built from TRBV5-1 and TRBJ2-7, with 10 nucleotides matching TRBD1. Germline V gene data show CDR1 as SGHRS and CDR2 as YFSETQ. The CDR3 runs to 17 residues. V dropped 0 bases and J dropped 5; count of bases not matched to a gene: 11. The CDR3 spells CASSLEVVRGQGHEQYF. The DNA for the CDR3 is TGCGCCAGCAGCTTGGAGGTGGTGCGGGGACAGGGGCACGAGCAGTACTTC. The full variable domain, with the rest looked up from reference TRBV5-1 and TRBJ2-7, is KAGVTQTPRYLIKTRGQQVTLSCSPISGHRSVSWYQQTPGQGLQFLFEYFSETQRNKGNFPGRFSGRQFSNSRSEMNVSTLELGDSALYLCASSLEVVRGQGHEQYFGPGTRLTVT.

This sequence joins TRBV23-1 and TRBJ2-1; a possible D gene is TRBD2 (6 bases). TRBV23-1 is labeled an ORF, and its function is uncertain. The CDR3 is 17 amino acids. Trimming took 6 bases from V and 8 from J, leaving 26 bases between them. CDR3 nucleotides: TGCGCCAGCAGCTTGGAAGTCCTAGCGAGAGCGGGCGATGAGCAGTTCTTC. As protein: CASSLEVLARAGDEQFF.

This rearrangement joins TRBV28 to TRBJ1-5; no clear D gene. The V gene's germline CDR1 is MDHEN and CDR2 SYDVKM. The CDR3 covers 16 residues. Trimming pared 1 base from V and 0 bases from J, leaving 10 bases between. The CDR3 protein is CASSLSARASNQPQHF. The CDR3 coding sequence is TGTGCCAGCAGTTTATCGGCTAGGGCTAGCAATCAGCCCCAGCATTTT.

The rearrangement links TRBV19 to TRBJ1-5, with a weak D call TRBD1 (5 bases). The CDR3 spans 16 residues. V lost 3 bases and J 2 bases, leaving 14 bases between the germline ends. Germline-derived CDR1 and CDR2 are LNHDA and SQIVND (reference sequence). The CDR3 DNA reads TGTGCCAGTAGTATGGTTCAGGGTAGGGGCAATCAGCCCCAGCATTTT. It is translated as CASSMVQGRGNQPQHF.

The gene calls are TRBV18 and TRBJ2-7, with 12 bases identical to TRBD1. V gave up 0 bases and J gave up 7 bases; unmatched junction bases: 7. Germline values: CDR1 KGHSH, CDR2 LQKENI. This CDR3 is built from 16 residues. CDR3 protein: CASSPPVGTGGREQYF. As DNA, the CDR3 is TGTGCCAGCTCACCACCGGTAGGGACAGGGGGCAGAGAGCAGTACTTC.

The J gene is TRBJ2-7, the V gene TRBV6-8; D remains ambiguous. The CDR3 runs 15 residues. The germline V gene encodes CDR1 MNHGY and CDR2 SAAAGT. V lost 2 bases and J 0 bases, leaving 11 bases between the germline ends. In nucleotides, the CDR3 is TGTGCCAGCAGTTACCCTGTCGGATCCTCCTACGAGCAGTACTTC. It codes for CASSYPVGSSYEQYF.

This chain uses TRBV14 with TRBJ2-6, with D perhaps TRBD2 (5 bases). The CDR3 totals 16 residues. Deletions cut 2 bases from V and 0 bases from J, with 8 bases between. Germline V gene lookup returns CDR1 SGHDN and CDR2 FVKESK. CDR3 in amino acids: CASSQIRGSGANVLTF. CDR3 coding DNA: TGTGCCAGCAGCCAAATCCGGGGCTCTGGGGCCAACGTCCTGACTTTC. Variable domain in full (rest from reference TRBV14 and TRBJ2-6): EAGVTQFPSHSVIEKGQTVTLRCDPISGHDNLYWYRRVMGKEIKFLLHFVKESKQDESGMPNNRFLAERTGGTYSTLKVQPAELEDSGVYFCASSQIRGSGANVLTFGAGSRLTVL.

By its share, this clone is medium-sized. CDR3: CASSVPGQRNSPLHF. CDR3 coding DNA: TGTGCCAGCAGTGTGCCGGGACAGAGGAATTCACCCCTCCACTTT. V is TRBV6-8 and J is TRBJ1-6, with 7 bases matching TRBD1. Germline trimming cut 5 bases from V and 7 bases from J; bases unmatched to any gene: 8. Germline CDR1 is MNHGY and CDR2 is SAAAGT. The CDR3 sequence is 15 residues long.

The chain joins TRBV7-4 to TRBJ2-1, with 8 bases matching TRBD2. Trimming cost V 6 bases and J 2 bases; bases outside gene matches: 9. CDR3 length: 16 residues. Per the germline V gene, CDR1 is SGHVT and CDR2 is SQSDAQ. CDR3 sequence: CASRGAGEGAYNEQFF. In DNA, the CDR3 is TGTGCCAGCAGAGGAGCGGGAGAGGGGGCCTACAATGAGCAGTTCTTC.

The J gene is TRBJ2-2, the V gene TRBV23-1; the match to TRBD2 covers 10 bases. TRBV23-1 is classed as an ORF, of uncertain function. V shed 4 bases and J 4 bases; nucleotides not matched to a gene: 9. The CDR3 consists of 17 residues. The CDR3 reads CASSLNPGLATTGELFF. CDR3 nucleotides: TGCGCCAGCAGTCTCAACCCGGGACTAGCGACCACCGGGGAGCTGTTTTTT.

This chain joins TRBV7-7 and TRBJ2-2; D possibly corresponds to TRBD1 (7 bases). Trimming cost V 5 bases and J 3 bases, with 13 bases left between them. CDR1 SSHAT and CDR2 FNYEAQ come from the germline V gene (reference sequence). The CDR3 length is 15 residues. CDR3 in DNA: TGTGCCAGCAGCCGTGACAGGGAGGACACCGGGGAGCTGTTTTTT. It encodes CASSRDREDTGELFF.

The chain joins TRBV5-1 to TRBJ2-3; D is undetermined. Looked up from germline, CDR1 is SGHRS and CDR2 is YFSETQ. V was shortened by 0 bases and J by 0 bases, with 8 bases between the two germline ends. The CDR3 spans 15 residues. CDR3 nucleotide sequence: TGCGCCAGCAGCTTGGGTAGGGCTAGCACAGATACGCAGTATTTT. Residues: CASSLGRASTDTQYF.

This clone was seen a few times. This chain connects TRBV5-1 to TRBJ1-2, with D tentatively TRBD1 (6 bases). CDR3 length equals 15 residues. The V end was cut by 2 bases, the J end by 6 bases, with 17 bases between. Germline V gene data show CDR1 as SGHRS and CDR2 as YFSETQ. Here the CDR3 reads CASSLQQGSYNGYTF. The CDR3 DNA follows: TGCGCCAGCAGCTTACAACAGGGCTCCTACAATGGCTACACCTTC.

The V and J genes are TRBV19 and TRBJ2-7, with D unclear. Germline lookup yields CDR1 LNHDA and CDR2 SQIVND (reference sequence). There are 12 residues in the CDR3. V dropped 5 bases and J dropped 0 bases, with 5 bases sitting between them. The CDR3 here is CASSSDSYEQYF. The CDR3, as DNA: TGTGCCAGTAGTTCGGACTCCTACGAGCAGTACTTC.

This clone was picked up one time. The chain employs TRBV10-1 and TRBJ2-1, with D unclear. CDR1 is WNHNN, CDR2 SYGVQD, per germline (reference sequence). V lost 0 bases and J lost 6, with 9 bases in between. The CDR3 length is 14 residues. Here the CDR3 DNA reads TGCGCCAGCAGTGAGTCGTATAGATTCAATGAGCAGTTCTTC. This sequence encodes CASSESYRFNEQFF.